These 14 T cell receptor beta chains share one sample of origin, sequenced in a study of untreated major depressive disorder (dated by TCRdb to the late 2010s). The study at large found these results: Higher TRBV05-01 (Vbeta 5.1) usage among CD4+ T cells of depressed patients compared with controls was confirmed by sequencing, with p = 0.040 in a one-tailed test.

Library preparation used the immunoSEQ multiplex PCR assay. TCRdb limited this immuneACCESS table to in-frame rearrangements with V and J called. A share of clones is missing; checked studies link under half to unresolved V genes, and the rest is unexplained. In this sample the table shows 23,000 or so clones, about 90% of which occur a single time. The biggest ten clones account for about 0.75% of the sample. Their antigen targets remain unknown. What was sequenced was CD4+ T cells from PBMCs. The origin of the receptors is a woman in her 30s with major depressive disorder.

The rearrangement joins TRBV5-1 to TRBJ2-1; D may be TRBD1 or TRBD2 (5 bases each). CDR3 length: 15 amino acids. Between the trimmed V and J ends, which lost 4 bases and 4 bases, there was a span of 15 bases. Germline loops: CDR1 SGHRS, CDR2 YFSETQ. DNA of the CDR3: TGCGCCAGCAGCCAGGGACCGACCCATTACAATGAGCAGTTCTTC. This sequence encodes CASSQGPTHYNEQFF.

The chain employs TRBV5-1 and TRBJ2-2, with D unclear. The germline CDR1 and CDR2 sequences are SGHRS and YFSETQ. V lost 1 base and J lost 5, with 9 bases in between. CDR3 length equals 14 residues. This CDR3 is CASSLTGWTGELFF. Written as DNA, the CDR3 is TGCGCCAGCAGCTTGACCGGATGGACCGGGGAGCTGTTTTTT.

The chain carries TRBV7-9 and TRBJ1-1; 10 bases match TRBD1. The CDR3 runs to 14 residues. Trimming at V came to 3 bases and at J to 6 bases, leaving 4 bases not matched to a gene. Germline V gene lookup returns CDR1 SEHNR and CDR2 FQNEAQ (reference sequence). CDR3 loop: CASSFRTGGAEAFF. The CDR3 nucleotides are TGTGCCAGCAGCTTTCGGACAGGGGGGGCTGAAGCTTTCTTT.

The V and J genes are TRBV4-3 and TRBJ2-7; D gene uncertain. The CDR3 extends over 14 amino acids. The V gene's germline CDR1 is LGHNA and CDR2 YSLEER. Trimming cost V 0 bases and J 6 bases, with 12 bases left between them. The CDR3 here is CASSQETLTGEQYF. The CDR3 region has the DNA TGCGCCAGCAGCCAAGAGACACTGACGGGCGAGCAGTACTTC.

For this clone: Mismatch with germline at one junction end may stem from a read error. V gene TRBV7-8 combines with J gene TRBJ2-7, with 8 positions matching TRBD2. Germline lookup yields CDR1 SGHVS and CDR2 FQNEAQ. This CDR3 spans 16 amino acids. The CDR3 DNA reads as TGTGCCAGCAGTTTAGGGCCGGGACTAGTTCCCTACGAGCAGTACTTC. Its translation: CASSLGPGLVPYEQYF.

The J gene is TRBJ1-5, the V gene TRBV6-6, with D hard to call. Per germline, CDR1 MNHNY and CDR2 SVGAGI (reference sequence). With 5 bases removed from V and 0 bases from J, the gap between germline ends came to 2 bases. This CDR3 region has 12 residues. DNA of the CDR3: TGTGCCAGCAGTGATAGCAATCAGCCCCAGCATTTT. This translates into CASSDSNQPQHF.

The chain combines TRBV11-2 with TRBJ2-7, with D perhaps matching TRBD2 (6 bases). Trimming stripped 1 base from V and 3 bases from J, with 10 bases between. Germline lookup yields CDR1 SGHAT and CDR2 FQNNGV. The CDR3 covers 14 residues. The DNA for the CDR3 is TGTGCCAGCAGCTTAGGCGGGACTTACTACGAGCAGTACTTC. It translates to CASSLGGTYYEQYF.

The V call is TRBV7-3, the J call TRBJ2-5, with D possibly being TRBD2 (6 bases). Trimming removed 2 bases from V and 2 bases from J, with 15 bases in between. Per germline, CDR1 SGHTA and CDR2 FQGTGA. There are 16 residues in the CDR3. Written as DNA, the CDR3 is TGTGCCAGCAGCTTAGGGAAGACGGCGGGGCAAGAGACCCAGTACTTC. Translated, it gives CASSLGKTAGQETQYF.

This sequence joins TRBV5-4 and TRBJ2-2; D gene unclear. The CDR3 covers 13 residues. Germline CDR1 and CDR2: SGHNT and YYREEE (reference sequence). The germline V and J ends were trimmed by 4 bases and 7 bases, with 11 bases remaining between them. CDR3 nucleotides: TGTGCCAGCAGCCCCGACCAAATCGGGGAGCTGTTTTTT. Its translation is CASSPDQIGELFF. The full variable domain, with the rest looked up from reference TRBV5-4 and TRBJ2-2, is ETGVTQSPTHLIKTRGQQVTLRCSSQSGHNTVSWYQQALGQGPQFIFQYYREEENGRGNFPPRFSGLQFPNYSSELNVNALELDDSALYLCASSPDQIGELFFGEGSRLTVL.

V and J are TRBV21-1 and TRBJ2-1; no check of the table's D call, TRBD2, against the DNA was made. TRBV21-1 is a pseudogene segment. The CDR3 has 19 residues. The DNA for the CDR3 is TGTGCCAGCAGCAAAGTCCGGACTAGCGGGAGCCCTGAATACGATGAGCAGTTCTTC. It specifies CASSKVRTSGSPEYDEQFF.

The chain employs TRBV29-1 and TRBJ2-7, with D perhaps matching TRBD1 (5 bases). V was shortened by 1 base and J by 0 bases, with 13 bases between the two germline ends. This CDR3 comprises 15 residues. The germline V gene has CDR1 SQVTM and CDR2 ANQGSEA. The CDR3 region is CSVEVRTLSSYEQYF. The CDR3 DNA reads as TGCAGCGTTGAAGTTCGGACACTGAGCTCCTACGAGCAGTACTTC.

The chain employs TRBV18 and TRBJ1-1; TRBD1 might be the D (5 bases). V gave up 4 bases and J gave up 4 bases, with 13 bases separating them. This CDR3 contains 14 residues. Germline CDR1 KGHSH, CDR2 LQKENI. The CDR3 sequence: CASSLHRDGTEAFF. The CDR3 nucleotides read TGTGCCAGCTCACTCCACCGGGACGGCACTGAAGCTTTCTTT.

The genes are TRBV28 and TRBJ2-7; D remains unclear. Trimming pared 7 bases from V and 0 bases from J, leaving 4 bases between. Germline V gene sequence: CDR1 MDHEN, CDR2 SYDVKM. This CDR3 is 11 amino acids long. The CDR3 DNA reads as TGTGCCAGCAAGAGCTCCTACGAGCAGTACTTC. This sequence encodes CASKSSYEQYF. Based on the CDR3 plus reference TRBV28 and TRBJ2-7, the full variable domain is DVKVTQSSRYLVKRTGEKVFLECVQDMDHENMFWYRQDPGLGLRLIYFSYDVKMKEKGDIPEGYSVSREKKERFSLILESASTNQTSMYLCASKSSYEQYFGPGTRLTVT.

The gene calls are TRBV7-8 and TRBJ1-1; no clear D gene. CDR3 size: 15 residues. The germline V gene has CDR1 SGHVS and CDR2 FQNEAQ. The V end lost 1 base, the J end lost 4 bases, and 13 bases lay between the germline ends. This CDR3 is CASSLEDLSATEAFF. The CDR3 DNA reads TGTGCCAGCAGCTTAGAAGACCTATCCGCCACTGAAGCTTTCTTT.